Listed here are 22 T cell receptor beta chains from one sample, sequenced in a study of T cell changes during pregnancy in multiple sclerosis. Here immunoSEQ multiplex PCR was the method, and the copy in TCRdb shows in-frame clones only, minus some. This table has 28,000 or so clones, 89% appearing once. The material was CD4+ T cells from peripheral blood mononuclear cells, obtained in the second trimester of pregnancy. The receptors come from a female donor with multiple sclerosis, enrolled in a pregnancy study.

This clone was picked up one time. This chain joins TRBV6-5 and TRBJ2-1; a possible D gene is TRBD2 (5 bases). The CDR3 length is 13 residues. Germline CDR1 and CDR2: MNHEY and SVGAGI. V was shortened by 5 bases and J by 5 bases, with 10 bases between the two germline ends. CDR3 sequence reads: CASSPAGDNEQFF. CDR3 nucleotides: TGTGCCAGCAGTCCTGCCGGGGACAATGAGCAGTTCTTC.

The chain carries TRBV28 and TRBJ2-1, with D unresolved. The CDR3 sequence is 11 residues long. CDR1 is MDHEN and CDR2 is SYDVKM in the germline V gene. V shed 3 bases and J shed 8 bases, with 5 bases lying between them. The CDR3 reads CASSFRYEQFF. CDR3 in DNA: TGTGCCAGCAGTTTTCGGTATGAGCAGTTCTTC.

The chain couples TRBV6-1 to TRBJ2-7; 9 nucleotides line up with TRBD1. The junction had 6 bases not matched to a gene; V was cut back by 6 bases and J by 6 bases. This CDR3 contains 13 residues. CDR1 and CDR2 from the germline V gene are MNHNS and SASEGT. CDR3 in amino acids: CASSINRGREQYF. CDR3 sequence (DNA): TGTGCCAGCAGCATTAACAGGGGGCGCGAGCAGTACTTC.

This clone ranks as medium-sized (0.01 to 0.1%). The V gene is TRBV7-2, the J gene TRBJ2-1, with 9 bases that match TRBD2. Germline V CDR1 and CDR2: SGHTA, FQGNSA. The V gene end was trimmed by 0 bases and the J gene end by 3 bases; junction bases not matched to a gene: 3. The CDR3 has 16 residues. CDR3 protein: CASSLALAGFYNEQFF. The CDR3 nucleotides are TGTGCCAGCAGCTTAGCCCTAGCGGGGTTCTACAATGAGCAGTTCTTC.

DNA for the CDR3: TGTGCCACCAGCAGGCTAGCGGGGGGGCCGGGGATTCAGTACTTC. Protein product: CATSRLAGGPGIQYF. The V and J genes are TRBV15 and TRBJ2-4, with 12 bases lining up with TRBD2. The germline V gene encodes CDR1 LNHNV and CDR2 YYDKDF (reference sequence). V was pared by 3 bases and J by 10 bases, with 7 bases of the junction left unmatched. This CDR3 has 15 residues.

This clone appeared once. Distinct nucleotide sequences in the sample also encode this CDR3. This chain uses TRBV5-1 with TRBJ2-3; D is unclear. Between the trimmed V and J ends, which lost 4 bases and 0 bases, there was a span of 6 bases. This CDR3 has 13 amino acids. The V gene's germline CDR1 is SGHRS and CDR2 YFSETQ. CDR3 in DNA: TGCGCCAGCAGCCTCTCTAGCACAGATACGCAGTATTTT. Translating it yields CASSLSSTDTQYF.

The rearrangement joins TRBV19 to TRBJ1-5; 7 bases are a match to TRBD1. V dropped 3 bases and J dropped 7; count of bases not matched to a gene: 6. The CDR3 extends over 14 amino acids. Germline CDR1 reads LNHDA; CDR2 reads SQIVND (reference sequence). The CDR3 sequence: CASSIRRGGQPQHF. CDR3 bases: TGTGCCAGTAGTATTCGTCGAGGGGGCCAGCCCCAGCATTTT.

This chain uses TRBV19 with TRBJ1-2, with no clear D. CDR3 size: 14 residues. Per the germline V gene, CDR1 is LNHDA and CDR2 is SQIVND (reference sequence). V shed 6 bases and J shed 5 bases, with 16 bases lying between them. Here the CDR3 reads CASRSQAGYYGYTF. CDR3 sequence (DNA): TGTGCCAGTAGGAGCCAGGCTGGATATTATGGCTACACCTTC.

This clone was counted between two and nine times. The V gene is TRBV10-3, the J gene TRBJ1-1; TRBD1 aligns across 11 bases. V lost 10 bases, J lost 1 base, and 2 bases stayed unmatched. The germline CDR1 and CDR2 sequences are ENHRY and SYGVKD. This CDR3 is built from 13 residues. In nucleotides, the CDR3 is TGTGCCACTGGACAGGGGGCGAACACTGAAGCTTTCTTT. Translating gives CATGQGANTEAFF.

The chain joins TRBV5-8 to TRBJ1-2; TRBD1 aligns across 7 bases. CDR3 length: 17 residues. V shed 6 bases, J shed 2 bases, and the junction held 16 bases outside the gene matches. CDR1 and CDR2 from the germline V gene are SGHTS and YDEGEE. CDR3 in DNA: TGTGCCAGCAACGCACCGGGACAGTACCGTCTCAACTATGGCTACACCTTC. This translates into CASNAPGQYRLNYGYTF.

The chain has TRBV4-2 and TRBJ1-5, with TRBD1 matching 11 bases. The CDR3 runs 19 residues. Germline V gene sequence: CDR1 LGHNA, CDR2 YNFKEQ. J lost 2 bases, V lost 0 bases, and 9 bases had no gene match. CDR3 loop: CASSQEGGQGAPGNQPQHF. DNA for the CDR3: TGTGCCAGCAGCCAAGAAGGTGGACAGGGGGCTCCAGGCAATCAGCCCCAGCATTTT.

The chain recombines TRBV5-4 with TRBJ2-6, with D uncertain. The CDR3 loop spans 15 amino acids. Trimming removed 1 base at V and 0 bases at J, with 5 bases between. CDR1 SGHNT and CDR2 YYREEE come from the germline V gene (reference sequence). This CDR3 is CASSLILSGANVLTF. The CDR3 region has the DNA TGTGCCAGCAGCTTGATCCTCTCTGGGGCCAACGTCCTGACTTTC.

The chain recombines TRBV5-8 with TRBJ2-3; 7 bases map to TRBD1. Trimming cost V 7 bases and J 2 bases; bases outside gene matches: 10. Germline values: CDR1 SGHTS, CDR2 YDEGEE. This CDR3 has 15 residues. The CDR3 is CASSEGQALTDTQYF. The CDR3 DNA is TGTGCCAGCTCCGAAGGACAGGCCCTCACAGATACGCAGTATTTT.

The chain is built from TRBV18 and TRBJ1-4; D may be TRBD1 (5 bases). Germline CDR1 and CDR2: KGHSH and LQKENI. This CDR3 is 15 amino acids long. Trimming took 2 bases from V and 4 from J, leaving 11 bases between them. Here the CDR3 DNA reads TGTGCCAGCTCACCATCCAGGGCCGATAATGAAAAACTGTTTTTT. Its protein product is CASSPSRADNEKLFF.

This CDR3 is CASSLGGGAWENEQFF. CDR3 sequence (DNA): TGTGCCAGCAGCTTGGGTGGGGGGGCCTGGGAAAATGAGCAGTTCTTC. This chain uses TRBV5-4 with TRBJ2-1; tentatively, D is TRBD2 (7 bases). CDR1 and CDR2 from the germline V gene are SGHNT and YYREEE (reference sequence). The CDR3 is 16 amino acids. V gave up 0 bases and J gave up 7 bases, with 17 bases separating them. Drawing the rest from reference TRBV5-4 and TRBJ2-1, the complete variable domain is ETGVTQSPTHLIKTRGQQVTLRCSSQSGHNTVSWYQQALGQGPQFIFQYYREEENGRGNFPPRFSGLQFPNYSSELNVNALELDDSALYLCASSLGGGAWENEQFFGPGTRLTVL.

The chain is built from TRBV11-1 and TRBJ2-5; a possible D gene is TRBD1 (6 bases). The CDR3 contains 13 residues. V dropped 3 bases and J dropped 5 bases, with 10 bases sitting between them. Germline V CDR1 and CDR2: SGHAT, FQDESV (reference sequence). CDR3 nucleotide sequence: TGTGCCAGCAGCTTCAGGGGCAGGGAGACCCAGTACTTC. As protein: CASSFRGRETQYF.

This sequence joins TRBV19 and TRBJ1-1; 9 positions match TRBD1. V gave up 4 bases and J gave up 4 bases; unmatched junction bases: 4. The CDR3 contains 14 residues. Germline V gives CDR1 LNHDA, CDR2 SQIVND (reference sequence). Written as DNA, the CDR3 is TGTGCCAGTAGTACCCACAGGGGGCTCACTGAAGCTTTCTTT. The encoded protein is CASSTHRGLTEAFF.

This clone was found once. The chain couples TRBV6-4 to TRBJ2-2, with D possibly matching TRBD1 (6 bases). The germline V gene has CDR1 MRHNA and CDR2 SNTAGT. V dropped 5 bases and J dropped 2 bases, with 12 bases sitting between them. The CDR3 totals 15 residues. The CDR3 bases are TGTGCCAGCAGTACCCGACAGGTTAACACCGGGGAGCTGTTTTTT. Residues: CASSTRQVNTGELFF.

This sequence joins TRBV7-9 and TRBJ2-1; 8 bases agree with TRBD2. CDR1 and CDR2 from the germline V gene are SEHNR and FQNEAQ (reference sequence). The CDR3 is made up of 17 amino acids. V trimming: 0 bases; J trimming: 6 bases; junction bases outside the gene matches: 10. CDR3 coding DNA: TGTGCCAGCAGCTTAGCGTGGGGGCTAGCGGGTACCAATGAGCAGTTCTTC. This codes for CASSLAWGLAGTNEQFF.

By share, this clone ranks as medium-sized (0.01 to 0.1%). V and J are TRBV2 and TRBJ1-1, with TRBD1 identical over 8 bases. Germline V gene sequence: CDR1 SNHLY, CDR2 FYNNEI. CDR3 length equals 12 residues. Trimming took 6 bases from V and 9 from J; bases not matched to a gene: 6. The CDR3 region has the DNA TGTGCCAGCAGGGGGACAGGATCCAAAGCTTTCTTT. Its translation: CASRGTGSKAFF.

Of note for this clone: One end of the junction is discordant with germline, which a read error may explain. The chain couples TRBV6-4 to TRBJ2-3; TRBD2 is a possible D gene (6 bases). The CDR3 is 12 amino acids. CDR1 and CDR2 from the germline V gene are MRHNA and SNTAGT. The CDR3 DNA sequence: TGTGCCAGCGCCACTAGCAAAGATACGCAGTATTTT. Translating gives CASATSKDTQYF.

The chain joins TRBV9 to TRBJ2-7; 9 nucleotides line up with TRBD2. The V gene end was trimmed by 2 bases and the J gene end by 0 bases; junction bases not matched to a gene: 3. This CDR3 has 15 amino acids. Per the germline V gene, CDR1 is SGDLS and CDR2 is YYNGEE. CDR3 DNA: TGTGCCAGCAGCGTCAGCGGGGGGCCCTCCTACGAGCAGTACTTC. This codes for CASSVSGGPSYEQYF.